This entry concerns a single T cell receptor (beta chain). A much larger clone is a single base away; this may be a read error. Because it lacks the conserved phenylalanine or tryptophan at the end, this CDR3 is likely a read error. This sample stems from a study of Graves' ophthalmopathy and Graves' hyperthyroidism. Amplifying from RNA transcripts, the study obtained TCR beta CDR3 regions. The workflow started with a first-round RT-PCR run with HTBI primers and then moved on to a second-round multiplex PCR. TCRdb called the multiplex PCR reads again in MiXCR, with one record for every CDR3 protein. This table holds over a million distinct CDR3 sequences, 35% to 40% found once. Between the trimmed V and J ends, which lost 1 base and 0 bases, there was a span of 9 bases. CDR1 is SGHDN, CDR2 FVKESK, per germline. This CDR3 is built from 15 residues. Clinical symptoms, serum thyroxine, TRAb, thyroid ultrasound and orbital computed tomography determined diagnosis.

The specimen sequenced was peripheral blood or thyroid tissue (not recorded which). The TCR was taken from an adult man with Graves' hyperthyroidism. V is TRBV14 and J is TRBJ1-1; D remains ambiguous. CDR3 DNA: TGTGCCAGCAGCCAAGCGTGGGTGGTGAACACTGAAGCTTTCCTT. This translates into CASSQAWVVNTEAFL.